This TCR beta chain was sequenced for a study of T cell responses to AZD1222 COVID-19 vaccine. The CDR3 has 13 residues. The V end was cut by 2 bases, the J end by 4 bases, with 8 bases between. Germline assignment: CDR1 LNHDA and CDR2 SQIVND (reference sequence). Broader study findings: Spike-specific TCR breadth and depth rose after two AZD1222 doses. Seropositive AZD1222 recipients at baseline numbered only six or seven. Mostly white British, mostly female donors; authors suggested clonal diversity may be underestimated.

Concerning this clone: Its target is not known.

Method: immunoSEQ multiplex PCR; TCRdb's copy keeps in-frame clones and lacks some. The sample consists of 130,000 to 150,000 clones, 92% of them appearing once. This receptor was obtained from an adult in good health. Sequenced here: peripheral blood, sampled on day 0 of AZD1222 vaccination. The V gene is TRBV19, the J gene TRBJ1-2; no clear D. CDR3 DNA sequence: TGTGCCAGTAGTATACCCACCGTCTATGGCTACACCTTC. Encoded protein: CASSIPTVYGYTF.